These T cell receptor beta chains were read from a single sample in a study of spatial heterogeneity in lung cancer. TCRdb processed the 5' RACE reads anew with MiXCR; each CDR3 protein has one entry. Seen here are 25,000 to 30,000 distinct CDR3 sequences, 5% to 6.5% observed once, and the top ten hold under 25%. The starting material was PBMCs, obtained at follow-up. Every receptor here comes from a male donor with early-stage non-small cell lung cancer. The CDR3 runs from the conserved cysteine through the conserved F or W. The D gene is left open where the match is weak. A row's size may be missing; if present it is once, few, many or a size class.

j_call d_call clone_size v_call cdr3_aa cdr3_nt
TRBJ1-6 . many TRBV15 CATSRLDMGTYNSPLHF TGTGCCACCAGCAGACTCGACATGGGCACTTATAATTCACCCCTCCACTTT
TRBJ2-7 . many TRBV20-1 CSARDGGLLSYEQYF TGCAGTGCTAGAGATGGGGGCCTACTCTCCTACGAGCAGTACTTC
TRBJ2-1 TRBD1 many TRBV7-2 CASSLAKGRGGRDEQFF TGTGCCAGCAGCTTAGCGAAAGGAAGAGGGGGCAGGGATGAGCAGTTCTTC
TRBJ2-3 . few TRBV6-6 CASSPQTDTQYF TGTGCCAGCAGCCCGCAGACAGATACGCAGTATTTT
TRBJ1-4 . few TRBV7-9 CASRINEKLFF TGTGCCAGCAGAATCAATGAAAAACTGTTTTTT
TRBJ2-1 . hyperexpanded TRBV4-2 CASRGGYYNEQFF TGTGCCAGCAGAGGCGGGTACTACAATGAGCAGTTCTTC
TRBJ2-7 . many TRBV12-3/TRBV12-4 CASSFGGFGEQYF TGTGCCAGCAGTTTCGGAGGGTTTGGCGAGCAGTACTTC
TRBJ2-1 . many TRBV24-1 CATSDSTSNEQFF TGTGCCACCAGTGACAGTACTAGCAATGAGCAGTTCTTC
TRBJ2-2 . many TRBV12-3/TRBV12-4 CASSLGRAPELFF TGTGCCAGCAGTTTGGGCAGGGCACCCGAGCTGTTTTTT
TRBJ2-1 TRBD2 many TRBV7-2 CASSRVPSGYYNEQFF TGTGCCAGCAGCCGCGTCCCTAGCGGCTACTACAATGAGCAGTTCTTC
TRBJ1-2 . . TRBV20-1 CSARGGAIYGYTF TGCAGTGCTAGAGGGGGCGCAATCTATGGCTACACCTTC
TRBJ1-1 . many TRBV7-9 CVSNMNTEAFF TGTGTCAGCAATATGAACACTGAAGCTTTCTTT
TRBJ1-1 . many TRBV29-1 CSVRAGGLNTEAFF TGCAGCGTGAGGGCGGGCGGATTGAACACTGAAGCTTTCTTT
TRBJ2-1 TRBD2 many TRBV12-3/TRBV12-4 CASSLTSGSSYNEQFF TGTGCCAGCAGTCTGACTAGCGGGAGCTCCTACAATGAGCAGTTCTTC
TRBJ2-7 TRBD1 many TRBV29-1 CSVKTGGEYEQYF TGCAGCGTTAAGACAGGGGGCGAGTACGAGCAGTACTTC
TRBJ2-1 TRBD2 many TRBV3-1 CASSHASGGYNEQFF TGTGCCAGCAGCCACGCTAGCGGGGGATACAATGAGCAGTTCTTC
TRBJ2-2 TRBD1 many TRBV29-1 CSVGTGGDGELFF TGCAGCGTTGGGACAGGGGGCGACGGGGAGCTGTTTTTT
TRBJ1-4 . many TRBV29-1 CSVSDRSKLFF TGCAGCGTTTCCGACAGGTCCAAGCTGTTTTTT
TRBJ2-1 TRBD1 few TRBV6-1 CASSEAHGQDYNEQFF TGTGCCAGCAGTGAAGCGCATGGACAGGACTACAATGAGCAGTTCTTC
TRBJ1-1 . . TRBV7-2 CASSLSPQATNTEAFF TGTGCCAGCAGCTTAAGCCCCCAGGCGACTAACACTGAAGCTTTCTTT
TRBJ2-2 . many TRBV11-2 CASGLLQWSDGELFF TGTGCCAGCGGTCTATTACAGTGGAGCGACGGGGAGCTGTTTTTT
TRBJ1-1 . few TRBV11-3 CASSFEQGNTEAFF TGTGCCAGCAGCTTCGAGCAGGGGAACACTGAAGCTTTCTTT
TRBJ2-7 . many TRBV6-1 CASSSVGAYEQYF TGTGCCAGCAGTTCGGTAGGGGCTTACGAGCAGTACTTC
TRBJ1-3 . many TRBV5-1 CASSLAWTDSGNTIYF TGCGCCAGCAGCTTGGCCTGGACGGACTCTGGAAACACCATATATTTT
TRBJ2-3 TRBD1 . TRBV3-1 CASSPDRVRTDTQYF TGTGCCAGCAGCCCCGACAGGGTTCGAACAGATACGCAGTATTTT
TRBJ1-1 . many TRBV20-1 CSALVRNTEAFF TGCAGTGCTTTAGTCAGGAACACTGAAGCTTTCTTT
TRBJ1-2 . few TRBV27 CASGDGIYGYTF TGTGCCAGTGGGGACGGGATATATGGCTACACCTTC
TRBJ1-6 TRBD1 few TRBV7-9 CASRGGSPLHF TGTGCCAGCAGAGGGGGCTCACCCCTCCACTTT
TRBJ2-1 TRBD2 many TRBV25-1 CASSELPSGANEQFF TGTGCCAGCAGTGAACTCCCTAGCGGGGCCAATGAGCAGTTCTTC
TRBJ2-3 . many TRBV5-1 CASSPGQSSTDTQYF TGCGCCAGCAGCCCCGGGCAGAGTAGCACAGATACGCAGTATTTT
TRBJ1-4 TRBD1 many TRBV28 CASSRWDRIYEKLFF TGTGCCAGCAGTCGTTGGGACAGAATCTATGAAAAACTGTTTTTT
TRBJ1-4 TRBD1 few TRBV7-2 CASSLGQHNEKLFF TGTGCCAGCAGCTTGGGACAGCATAATGAAAAACTGTTTTTT
TRBJ2-2 TRBD2 . TRBV12-3/TRBV12-4 CASSQLAGTGELFF TGTGCCAGCAGCCAGCTAGCGGGCACCGGGGAGCTGTTTTTT
TRBJ1-3 TRBD1 . TRBV18 CASSPRGTGAGNTIYF TGTGCCAGCTCACCCCGCGGGACAGGAGCCGGAAACACCATATATTTT
TRBJ1-1 . many TRBV19 CASSPRRATEAFF TGTGCCAGTAGTCCCCGACGTGCCACTGAAGCTTTCTTT
TRBJ2-1 TRBD2 many TRBV6-6 CASSFFGGAGNNEQFF TGTGCCAGCAGTTTCTTCGGGGGAGCGGGAAACAATGAGCAGTTCTTC
TRBJ1-4 . many TRBV7-2 CASSLNQDEKLFF TGTGCCAGCAGCTTGAACCAAGATGAAAAACTGTTTTTT
TRBJ2-3 . many TRBV7-3 CASSFSPPGVTDTQYF TGTGCCAGCAGCTTCTCCCCCCCAGGGGTCACAGATACGCAGTATTTT
TRBJ2-5 . many TRBV7-2 CASSLGDHQETQYF TGTGCCAGCAGCTTAGGGGACCACCAAGAGACCCAGTACTTC
TRBJ2-1 TRBD2 . TRBV12-3/TRBV12-4 CASVKRGRASNEQFF TGTGCCAGCGTTAAGAGAGGGAGGGCCTCCAATGAGCAGTTCTTC
TRBJ2-2 TRBD2 . TRBV5-6 CASSHWEGAGFTGELFF TGTGCCAGCAGCCATTGGGAAGGAGCGGGGTTCACCGGGGAGCTGTTTTTT
TRBJ1-2 . . TRBV6-2/TRBV6-3 CASSLNEGVGYTF TGTGCCAGCAGTTTAAACGAAGGGGTTGGCTACACCTTC
TRBJ1-3 . many TRBV7-2 CASSLDTSSGNTIYF TGTGCCAGCAGCTTAGACACGAGCTCTGGAAACACCATATATTTT
TRBJ1-1 . many TRBV6-1 CASSDGQNLNTEAFF TGTGCCAGCAGTGACGGACAGAACTTAAACACTGAAGCTTTCTTT
TRBJ2-3 TRBD2 few TRBV20-1 CSARDGRGTDTQYF TGCAGTGCTAGAGACGGGAGGGGGACAGATACGCAGTATTTT
TRBJ2-1 . many TRBV6-5 CASTDSGGRMQFF TGTGCCAGCACCGATTCTGGGGGACGTATGCAGTTCTTC
TRBJ2-2 . many TRBV29-1 CSVDNWRSNTGELFF TGCAGCGTTGATAATTGGCGGTCGAACACCGGGGAGCTGTTTTTT
TRBJ1-1 . many TRBV6-2/TRBV6-3 CASSSGGGGSSEAFF TGTGCCAGCAGTTCCGGGGGAGGGGGATCCTCTGAAGCTTTCTTT
TRBJ2-2 TRBD2 . TRBV4-3 CASSQDASGGANTGELFF TGCGCCAGCAGCCAAGACGCTAGCGGGGGGGCGAACACCGGGGAGCTGTTTTTT
TRBJ1-1 . . TRBV11-3 CASSPRGPEAFF TGTGCCAGCAGCCCCCGAGGGCCTGAAGCTTTCTTT
TRBJ2-1 TRBD2 many TRBV7-6 CASSASSGANNEQFF TGTGCCAGCAGCGCCTCTAGCGGGGCCAACAATGAGCAGTTCTTC
TRBJ1-1 TRBD1 . TRBV4-1 CASSQTFLRDRSGGEAFF TGCGCCAGCAGCCAAACCTTCCTCCGGGACAGGAGTGGAGGTGAAGCTTTCTTT
TRBJ2-2 TRBD2 many TRBV6-1 CASRGLAGSTGELFF TGTGCCAGCAGGGGACTAGCGGGGAGTACGGGGGAGCTGTTTTTT